The T cell receptor (beta chain) described here comes from a study of blood T cell repertoires in COVID-19. Overall study: Sources were T cells, B-cell-depleted T cells, or PBMCs; the material itself was cDNA or gDNA.

CDR3 size: 17 residues. V dropped 5 bases and J dropped 5 bases, with 19 bases sitting between them. Germline CDR1 and CDR2: MNHNY and SVGAGI (reference sequence). Source study methods: Reference gene primer amplification gave estimated nucleated cell counts. Produced via immunoSEQ multiplex PCR; TCRdb's table is partial and in-frame only. The V and J calls and the clone size are those of that table, but D and trimming were determined from the DNA. The sample has approximately 200,000 clones, around 83% seen once. The rearrangement links TRBV6-6 to TRBJ1-6; D is perhaps TRBD1 (5 bases). Sample: peripheral blood. The TCR originated in a woman aged 50 to 60 with acute or convalescent COVID-19. CDR3 protein: CASSQPGQGGDNSPLHF. Here the CDR3 DNA reads TGTGCCAGCAGTCAACCCGGTCAGGGAGGGGATAATTCACCCCTCCACTTT.